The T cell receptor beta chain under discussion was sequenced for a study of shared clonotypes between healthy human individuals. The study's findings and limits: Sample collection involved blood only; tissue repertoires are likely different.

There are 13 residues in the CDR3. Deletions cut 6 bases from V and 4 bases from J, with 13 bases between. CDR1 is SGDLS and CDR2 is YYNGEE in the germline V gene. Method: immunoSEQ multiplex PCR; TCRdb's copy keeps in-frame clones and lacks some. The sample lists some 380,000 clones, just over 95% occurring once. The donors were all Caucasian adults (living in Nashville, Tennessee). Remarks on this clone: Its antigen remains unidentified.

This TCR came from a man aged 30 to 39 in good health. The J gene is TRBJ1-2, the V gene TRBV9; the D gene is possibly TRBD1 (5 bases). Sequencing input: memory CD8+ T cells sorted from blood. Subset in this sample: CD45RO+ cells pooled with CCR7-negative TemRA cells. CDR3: CASTLDGGYGYTF. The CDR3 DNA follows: TGTGCCAGCACCTTGGACGGGGGCTATGGCTACACCTTC.